Below, 15 T cell receptor beta chains from the same sample are listed, as sequenced in a study of T cell repertoires in cytomegalovirus infection. TCRdb independently ran MiXCR on the reads; one entry per CDR3 protein. The data hold fewer than 200,000 distinct CDR3 sequences, with around 20% observed a single time. Material: PBMCs. The receptors come from a human donor in good health (CMV status not recorded). Some clones in this sample may be carry-over from other donors' samples.

This clonotype was seen a few times. The chain is built from TRBV12-3 or TRBV12-4 and TRBJ2-7; TRBD2 aligns across 12 bases. J was trimmed by 7 bases and V by 5 bases; bases with no gene match: 12. The CDR3 extends over 16 amino acids. CDR3 amino acids: CASSPETSGSPREQYF. As DNA, the CDR3 is TGTGCCAGCAGTCCGGAGACTAGCGGGAGTCCGAGAGAGCAGTACTTC.

This sequence joins TRBV9 and TRBJ1-3; a possible D gene is TRBD1 (5 bases). V lost 4 bases to trimming and J lost 1 base, with 12 bases between them. Per the germline V gene, CDR1 is SGDLS and CDR2 is YYNGEE. The CDR3 extends over 15 amino acids. The CDR3 DNA follows: TGTGCCAGCAGCAAGGACGGGGGATCTGGAAACACCATATATTTT. It translates to CASSKDGGSGNTIYF.

The chain is built from TRBV7-9 and TRBJ1-2; 9 nucleotides match TRBD1. With 2 bases clipped from V and 0 bases from J, the junction kept 4 bases outside the gene matches. This CDR3 region has 16 residues. Germline V CDR1 and CDR2: SEHNR, FQNEAQ (reference sequence). The CDR3 reads CASSLWRQGANYGYTF. As DNA, the CDR3 is TGTGCCAGCAGCTTATGGAGACAGGGGGCTAACTATGGCTACACCTTC.

The genes are TRBV7-4 and TRBJ1-2, with D hard to call. Trimming took 0 bases from V and 5 from J, leaving 13 bases between them. CDR1 is SGHVT and CDR2 is SQSDAQ in the germline V gene. This CDR3 comprises 15 residues. CDR3 DNA: TGTGCCAGCAGCTTAGCTGCAGGATGGTCGTATGGCTACACCTTC. Protein product: CASSLAAGWSYGYTF.

The chain joins TRBV12-3 or TRBV12-4 to TRBJ2-1; weak D call: TRBD2 (6 bases). V was shortened by 8 bases and J by 9 bases, with 11 bases between the two germline ends. This CDR3 comprises 11 residues. DNA of the CDR3: TGTGCCAGCCTTCTAGCGATTGAGCAGTTCTTC. Encoded protein: CASLLAIEQFF.

The V call is TRBV29-1, the J call TRBJ1-1, with 7 bases matching TRBD1. Germline CDR1 reads SQVTM; CDR2 reads ANQGSEA. This CDR3 has 14 residues. Germline trimming cut 8 bases from V and 4 bases from J; bases unmatched to any gene: 13. This CDR3 is CSFHTGAGSTEAFF. The CDR3 DNA follows: TGCAGCTTTCACACAGGGGCTGGGAGCACTGAAGCTTTCTTT.

This clonotype was picked up many times. The chain couples TRBV25-1 to TRBJ2-1, with D hard to call. Trimming removed 7 bases at V and 0 bases at J, with 13 bases between. The CDR3 runs to 15 residues. CDR1 is MGHDK, CDR2 SYGVNS, per germline. DNA of the CDR3: TGTGCCAGCACCAATAACAGTAGCTCCTACAATGAGCAGTTCTTC. Translating it yields CASTNNSSSYNEQFF.

A word on this clonotype: One base away lies a much larger clone, so this may be a sequencing read error. The rearrangement links TRBV7-8 to TRBJ2-5; 7 positions match TRBD1. This CDR3 has 14 amino acids. Germline loops: CDR1 SGHVS, CDR2 FQNEAQ. J lost 5 bases, V lost 2 bases, and 5 bases had no gene match. In DNA, the CDR3 is TGTGCCAGCAGCTTAAACAGGGGCTTGGAGACCCAGTACTTC. Translated, it gives CASSLNRGLETQYF. The whole variable domain, remainder taken from reference TRBV7-8 and TRBJ2-5, is GAGVSQSPRYKVAKRGQDVALRCDPISGHVSLFWYQQALGQGPEFLTYFQNEAQLDKSGLPSDRFFAERPEGSVSTLKIQRTQQEDSAVYLCASSLNRGLETQYFGPGTRLLVL.

The chain recombines TRBV14 with TRBJ1-1; no clear D gene. This CDR3 has 14 residues. Germline lookup yields CDR1 SGHDN and CDR2 FVKESK. V lost 3 bases, J lost 1 base, and 9 bases lay in between. CDR3 residues: CASSHSGWNTEAFF. The CDR3 region has the DNA TGTGCCAGCAGCCATTCCGGATGGAACACTGAAGCTTTCTTT. Variable domain in full (rest from reference TRBV14 and TRBJ1-1): EAGVTQFPSHSVIEKGQTVTLRCDPISGHDNLYWYRRVMGKEIKFLLHFVKESKQDESGMPNNRFLAERTGGTYSTLKVQPAELEDSGVYFCASSHSGWNTEAFFGQGTRLTVV.

This clonotype was recorded at least ten times. V usage is TRBV6-5 and J usage is TRBJ1-1, with no clear D. Germline CDR1 MNHEY, CDR2 SVGAGI. The CDR3 loop spans 14 amino acids. With 0 bases removed from V and 0 bases from J, the gap between germline ends came to 5 bases. The CDR3 nucleotides read TGTGCCAGCAGTTACTCCCCGGTGAACACTGAAGCTTTCTTT. Translation: CASSYSPVNTEAFF.

The rearrangement joins TRBV7-9 to TRBJ1-3, with D possibly TRBD1 on 5 matching bases. Germline V gene lookup returns CDR1 SEHNR and CDR2 FQNEAQ (reference sequence). The CDR3 totals 16 residues. Trimming took off 7 bases at V and 2 bases at J, with 18 bases between the two ends. CDR3 sequence (DNA): TGTGCCAGCAACGAGAAGACAGAAATAACTGGAAACACCATATATTTT. Its protein is CASNEKTEITGNTIYF.

This clonotype was seen repeatedly, ten times or more. This chain uses TRBV23-1 with TRBJ2-7, with D maybe TRBD1 (6 bases). TRBV23-1 is an ORF, and what it does is uncertain. This CDR3 spans 16 amino acids. The V and J ends lost 6 bases and 2 bases respectively, with 20 bases between them. The CDR3 coding sequence is TGCGCCAGCAGAAAATCTTCGGGACATCTGACCTACGAGCAGTACTTC. It encodes CASRKSSGHLTYEQYF.

This clonotype was recorded a few times. The chain links TRBV2 to TRBJ2-5; TRBD2 matches 9 bases. This CDR3 has 17 residues. V dropped 2 bases and J dropped 5; count of bases not matched to a gene: 12. The germline V gene has CDR1 SNHLY and CDR2 FYNNEI. The DNA of the CDR3 is TGTGCCAGCAGTGAACTACGACCGGGACTAGCCCAGGAGACCCAGTACTTC. Translated, it gives CASSELRPGLAQETQYF.

The chain links TRBV6-5 to TRBJ2-7; the D gene is possibly TRBD2 (5 bases). This CDR3 region has 15 residues. V lost 0 bases and J 0 bases, leaving 9 bases between the germline ends. Germline lookup yields CDR1 MNHEY and CDR2 SVGAGI. CDR3 in amino acids: CASSYSWENSYEQYF. CDR3 DNA: TGTGCCAGCAGTTACTCGTGGGAGAACTCCTACGAGCAGTACTTC.

This chain joins TRBV7-2 and TRBJ1-2, with 8 bases aligning to TRBD1. The V gene end was trimmed by 4 bases and the J gene end by 4 bases; junction bases not matched to a gene: 8. There are 15 residues in the CDR3. Germline V gives CDR1 SGHTA, CDR2 FQGNSA. The CDR3, as DNA: TGTGCCAGCAGCTCGGGCAGGGGGCGGGGCTATGGCTACACCTTC. This encodes CASSSGRGRGYGYTF.